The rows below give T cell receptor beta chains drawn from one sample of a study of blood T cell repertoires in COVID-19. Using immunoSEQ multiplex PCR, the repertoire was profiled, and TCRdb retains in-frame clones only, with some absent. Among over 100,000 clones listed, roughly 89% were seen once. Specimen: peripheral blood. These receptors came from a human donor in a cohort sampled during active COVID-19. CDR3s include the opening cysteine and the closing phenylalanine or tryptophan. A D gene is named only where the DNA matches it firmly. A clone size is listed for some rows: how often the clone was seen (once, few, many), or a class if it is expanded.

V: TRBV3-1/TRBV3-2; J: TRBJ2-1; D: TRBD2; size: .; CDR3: CASSSYPREGPDNEQFF; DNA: TGTGCCAGCAGCTCCTACCCCCGGGAGGGCCCTGACAATGAGCAGTTCTTC
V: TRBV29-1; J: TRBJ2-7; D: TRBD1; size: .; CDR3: CSVRTGAEQYF; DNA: TGCAGCGTGAGGACAGGGGCCGAGCAGTACTTC
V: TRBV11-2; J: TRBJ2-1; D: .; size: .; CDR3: CASSKRGSSGAYNEQFF; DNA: TGTGCCAGCAGCAAAAGGGGGTCCAGCGGGGCCTACAATGAGCAGTTCTTC
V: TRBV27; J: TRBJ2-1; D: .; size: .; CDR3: CASSFGQYNEQFF; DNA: TGTGCCAGCAGTTTTGGGCAGTACAATGAGCAGTTCTTC
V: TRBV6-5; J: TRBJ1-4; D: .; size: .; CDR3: CASSLGLTNEKLFF; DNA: TGTGCCAGCAGTTTGGGACTAACTAATGAAAAACTGTTTTTT
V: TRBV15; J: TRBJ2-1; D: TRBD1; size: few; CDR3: CATSRLGTGRENEQFF; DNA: TGTGCCACCAGCAGATTGGGGACAGGGAGGGAAAATGAGCAGTTCTTC
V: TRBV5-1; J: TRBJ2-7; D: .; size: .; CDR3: CASSLPQSPLEQYF; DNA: TGCGCCAGCAGCTTGCCGCAGTCCCCCCTCGAGCAGTACTTC
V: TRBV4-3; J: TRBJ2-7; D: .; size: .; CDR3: CASSQDSQANYEQYF; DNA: TGCGCCAGCAGCCAAGATTCCCAGGCGAACTACGAGCAGTACTTC
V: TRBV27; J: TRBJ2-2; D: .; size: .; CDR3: CASTLAGRIGTGELFF; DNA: TGTGCCAGCACTTTGGCCGGGAGAATTGGCACCGGGGAGCTGTTTTTT
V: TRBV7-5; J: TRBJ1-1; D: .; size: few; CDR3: CVRSPQDRTNTEAFF; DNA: TGTGTCAGAAGCCCCCAGGACAGAACGAACACTGAAGCTTTCTTT
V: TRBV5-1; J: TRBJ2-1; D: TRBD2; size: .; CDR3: CASSLVAGGGNEQFF; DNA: TGCGCCAGCAGCTTGGTAGCGGGAGGGGGCAATGAGCAGTTCTTC
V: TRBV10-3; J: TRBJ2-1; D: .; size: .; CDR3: CAISESKGTLGGNYNEQFF; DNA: TGTGCCATCAGTGAGTCGAAAGGGACTTTGGGCGGAAACTACAATGAGCAGTTCTTC